The present T cell receptor beta chain was sequenced within a study of cytomegalovirus exposure and HLA in healthy donors. This clone was detected only once. Its antigen is as yet unknown. One junction end disagrees with the germline gene, perhaps due to a read error. The PCR was carried out with 60 Vbeta primers and 13 Jbeta primers. Produced via immunoSEQ multiplex PCR; TCRdb's table is partial and in-frame only. The profile shows about 140,000 clones, roughly 80% of them singletons. General observations from the study: 150 or so TCR beta chains were listed as cytomegalovirus-associated. Association of a missense DCLRE1C variant with TCR beta V- and J-gene trimming was reported in a later analysis. According to an earlier analysis, most TCR beta V segments yielded productive rearrangements about 87% or about 30% of the time. Specific recognition of CMV antigens was confirmed in vitro for a few chains (all CMV-associated).

CDR1 is SSHAT, CDR2 FNYEAQ, per germline (reference sequence). This CDR3 has 14 amino acids. This clonotype was sampled from a middle-aged man in good health and CMV-seropositive. The chain couples TRBV7-7 to TRBJ2-5; 7 bases agree with TRBD1. Sequencing input: PBMCs. The CDR3 region is CASSQTGAQETQYF. The CDR3 coding sequence is TGTGCTAGCAGCCAAACAGGGGCCCAAGAGACCCAGTACTTC.